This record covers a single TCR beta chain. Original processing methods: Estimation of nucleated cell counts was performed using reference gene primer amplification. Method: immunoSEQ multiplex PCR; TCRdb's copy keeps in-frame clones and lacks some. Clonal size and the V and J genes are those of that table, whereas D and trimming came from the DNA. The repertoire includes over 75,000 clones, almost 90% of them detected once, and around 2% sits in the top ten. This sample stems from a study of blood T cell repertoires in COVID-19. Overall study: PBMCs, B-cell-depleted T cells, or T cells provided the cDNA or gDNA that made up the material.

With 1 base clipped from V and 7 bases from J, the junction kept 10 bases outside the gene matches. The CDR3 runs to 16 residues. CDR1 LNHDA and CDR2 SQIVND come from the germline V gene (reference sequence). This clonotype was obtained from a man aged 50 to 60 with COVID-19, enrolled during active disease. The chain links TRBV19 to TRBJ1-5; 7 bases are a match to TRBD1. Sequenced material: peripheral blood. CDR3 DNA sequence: TGTGCCAGTAGTATAGGGGGCAGGGGGTATCGACAGCCCCAGCATTTT. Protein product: CASSIGGRGYRQPQHF.